This TCR beta chain was sequenced for a study of blood T cell repertoires in COVID-19. Study overall: Both acute and convalescent COVID-19 samples were obtained from the United States, Italy and Spain. PBMCs, B-cell-depleted T cells, or T cells were the source of the cDNA or gDNA that made up the material.

V was clipped by 11 bases and J by 7 bases; unmatched bases: 13. Germline-derived CDR1 and CDR2 are LGHNA and YNFKEQ. CDR3 length: 15 amino acids. Authors' analysis steps: Nucleated cell counts were estimated from reference gene primer amplification. Libraries were prepared by immunoSEQ multiplex PCR; TCRdb keeps only in-frame clonotypes and omits some of them. V, J and clone size derive from that table, while D and trimming were established from the DNA sequence. The sample consists of about 120,000 clones, approximately 85% of them appearing once. Material: peripheral blood. The chain couples TRBV4-2 to TRBJ2-1; 11 bases fit TRBD1. This TCR derives from a woman aged 80 or over with acute or convalescent COVID-19. The CDR3 nucleotides are TGTGCCTCAGGCGGAGCCGGGACAGGGGGGAATGAGCAGTTCTTC. Amino acid sequence: CASGGAGTGGNEQFF.